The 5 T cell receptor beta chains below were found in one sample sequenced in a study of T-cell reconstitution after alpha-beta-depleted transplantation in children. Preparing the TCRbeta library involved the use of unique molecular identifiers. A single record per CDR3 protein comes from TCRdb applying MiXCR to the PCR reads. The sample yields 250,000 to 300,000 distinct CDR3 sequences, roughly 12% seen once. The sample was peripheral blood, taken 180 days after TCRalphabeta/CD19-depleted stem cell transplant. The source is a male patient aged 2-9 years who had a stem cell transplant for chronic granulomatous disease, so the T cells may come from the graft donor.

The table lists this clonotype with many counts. In DNA, the CDR3 is TGTGCCAGCAGCCGGGGACCGGGTCTAAGCTCCTACGAGCAGTACTTC. It is translated as CASSRGPGLSSYEQYF. The chain couples TRBV4-2 to TRBJ2-7; D possibly uses TRBD1 or TRBD2 (5 bases each). This CDR3 is built from 16 residues. CDR1 is LGHNA and CDR2 is YNFKEQ in the germline V gene. V was clipped by 4 bases and J by 0 bases, with 16 bases between them.

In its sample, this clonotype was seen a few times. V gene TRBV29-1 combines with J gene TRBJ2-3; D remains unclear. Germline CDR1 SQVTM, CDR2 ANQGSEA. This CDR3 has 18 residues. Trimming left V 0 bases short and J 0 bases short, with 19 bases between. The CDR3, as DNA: TGCAGCGTTGAAGAACCCACCAGAAAAGAGAGGAGCACAGATACGCAGTATTTT. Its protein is CSVEEPTRKERSTDTQYF.

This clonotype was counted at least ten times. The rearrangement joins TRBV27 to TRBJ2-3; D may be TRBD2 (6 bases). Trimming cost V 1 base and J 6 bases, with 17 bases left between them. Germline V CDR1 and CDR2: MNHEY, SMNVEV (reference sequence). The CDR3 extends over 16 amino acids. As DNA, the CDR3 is TGTGCCAGCAGTTTATGGGGAGGTCTAGTTTCGGATACGCAGTATTTT. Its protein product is CASSLWGGLVSDTQYF.

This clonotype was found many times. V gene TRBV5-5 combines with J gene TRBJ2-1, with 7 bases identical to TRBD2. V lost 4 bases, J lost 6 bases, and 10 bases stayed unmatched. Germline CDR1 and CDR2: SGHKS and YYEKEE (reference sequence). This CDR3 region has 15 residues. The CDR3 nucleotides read TGTGCCAGCAGCAGTGGGGGGACTAATCTCAATGAGCAGTTCTTC. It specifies CASSSGGTNLNEQFF.

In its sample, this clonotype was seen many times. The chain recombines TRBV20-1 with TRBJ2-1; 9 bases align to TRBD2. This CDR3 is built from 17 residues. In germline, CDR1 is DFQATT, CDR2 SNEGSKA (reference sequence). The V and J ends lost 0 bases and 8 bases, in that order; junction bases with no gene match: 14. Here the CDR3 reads CSARDHWREGISDEQFF. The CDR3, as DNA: TGCAGTGCTAGAGATCATTGGCGGGAGGGGATTAGTGATGAGCAGTTCTTC.